This T cell receptor (beta chain) was obtained from a study of cytomegalovirus exposure and HLA in healthy donors (dated by TCRdb to about 2017). Context from the whole study: According to an earlier analysis of 587 of the donors, 150 million to 200 million T cells yielded 117 million unique TCR beta sequences and 276 Gb of sequence data. Besides the first cohort of approximately 670 subjects, a separate validation cohort made up of over a hundred different subjects was used. About 280 gigabases of sequencing data and roughly 80 million unique TCR sequences made up an early release that covered several hundred HLA-typed donors. Roughly 5 DR-DQ haplotypes were handled as single units for association and clustering because linkage in the cohort was strong. Among the approximately 400 genotyped donors, 75% to 90% belonged to the genetic ancestry cluster associated with self-reported Caucasian donors. In a later analysis, previously published TCR beta repertoires from 550 to 700 donors were re-analyzed and high-resolution HLA genotyping was added so that TCR occurrence patterns could be studied. To decide whether each TCR beta V gene segment behaved as functional or pseudogenic, an earlier analysis of some 570 of the donors relied on high-throughput TCR beta sequencing. Among 300 to 450 genotyped donors of the cohort, an average of about 240,000 unique TCR beta nucleotide sequences were sequenced per donor, around 20% of them non-productive. Donor age, sex, ethnicity and CMV serostatus were collected together with the repertoire data. In the later analysis, no new phenotypic data were used to find candidate immune exposures; instead, reliance was placed on TCR beta sequences and their occurrence across donors. The study was designed to test whether signatures of past pathogen exposure could be identified by cataloging public T cell receptors. Class I and class II HLA loci were covered by the typing at four-digit resolution. Genome-wide SNP genotypes for about 65% of the 666 donors were used in a later genetic analysis, which treated that subset as a discovery cohort. The number of typed donors differed by locus: about 620-640 for A, B, C, DRB1 and DQB1; 500 to 550 for DQA1; 606 for DPA1; and around 470 for DPB1. To predict cytomegalovirus infection status, the study brought together high-throughput TCR immunosequencing, statistical association of individual TCRs with disease status, and machine learning. All discovery cohort repertoires had been generated on a single sequencing platform. Using immunosequencing, the study profiled T cell repertoires from about 610 subjects and related those repertoires to cytomegalovirus serostatus.

The method behind the library was the immunoSEQ multiplex PCR assay. For the multiplex PCR, a mixture combining 60 forward primers for TCR Vbeta segments and 13 reverse primers for TCR Jbeta segments was used. A multiplex PCR assay on genomic DNA amplified the CDR3 region of rearranged TCR beta genes. On the Illumina HiSeq System, the amplified TCR beta libraries were sequenced as 87-base-pair reads. Turning to the authors' computational methods: A later analysis counted approximately 76 million unique TCR beta chains across the 700 or so repertoires, and some 11 million of these chains were shared by at least two donors. A nearest-neighbor algorithm error-corrected the raw reads and collapsed the reads into unique sequences, merging closely related sequences to remove PCR and sequencing errors. V, D and J gene segments were assigned by aligning CDR3 sequences to IMGT reference sequences. For a sequence to be retained, a match of at least six nucleotides was required to both a V gene segment and a J gene segment. A rearrangement was called productive if the CDR3 had no stop codons and remained in frame with V and J, and every other rearrangement was called non-productive. Following IMGT convention, CDR3 was defined as the stretch from the second conserved V-encoded cysteine to the conserved J-encoded phenylalanine. The earlier analysis of 450 to 750 of the donors excluded any sequence lacking an unambiguous match to a single V gene segment. An earlier analysis of 587 of the donors classified V segments as functional when productive rearrangements were above 56.7% and as segregating when the standard deviation between donors was above 5%. A statistical classification framework was built for diagnosing cytomegalovirus status from the catalog of TCR beta chain sequences. A later analysis assigned V and J genes by comparing TCR nucleotide sequences with IMGT/GENE-DB human TR gene sequences. In a later analysis, CDR3 sequences and most-parsimonious VDJ recombination scenarios were assigned using the TCRdist pipeline. In a later analysis, every TCR beta chain was defined by the combination of its CDR3 amino acid sequence and its V-gene family, and reads without a unique V-gene family were dropped. As a way to deal with suspected cross-contamination and a sequencing artifact, a later analysis dropped 450 to 600 nucleotide sequences that were highly shared and had low generation probability. In a later analysis, a clonal expansion index for each public chain was calculated from normalized within-repertoire ranks of inferred template counts. In a later analysis, generation probabilities were computed with a VDJ recombination model fitted to out-of-frame rearrangements, and the resulting probabilities were checked against IGoR. In a later analysis, hypergeometric tests were used to score TCR-TCR, TCR-HLA and TCR-CMV co-occurrence, with a repertoire-size bias correction applied to TCR pairs. False discovery rates were estimated in a later analysis by permuting HLA or CMV assignments 20 times. In a later analysis, co-occurring TCRs were grouped using DBSCAN, and TCRdist sequence similarity was added for clustering within HLA-allele-positive subsets. Repertoires with fewer than 30,000 or more than 120,000 public chains, plus five repertoires with anomalous nucleotide sharing, were excluded from co-occurrence clustering. In TCRdb, the immuneACCESS table is reduced to in-frame sequences with V and J assigned. These tables do not hold every clone; where another copy was compared, an unresolved V gene accounts for under half, and the others remain unexplained. The V and J calls and clone size were taken over from that table, and D and trimming were inferred from the DNA. For this sample the table gives 120,000 to 150,000 clones, of which roughly 80% were detected only once. 1.5% to 2% of the sample goes to the ten largest clones.

This clone was picked up a small number of times. It lacks a known antigen. Per-base qualities were not stored, and no clone one base away is much larger. The cohort comprised some 730 healthy bone marrow donors. Cohort members were all nominally healthy when sampled, although unrecorded immune exposures were likely present. The donor was CMV seronegative and was included in the group of several hundred seronegative cohort members. Each donor provided a peripheral blood sample, and peripheral blood mononuclear cells were used for TCR beta sequencing. Genomic DNA was extracted from the blood cell samples with the Qiagen DNeasy Blood Extraction Kit. The germline V gene encodes CDR1 SEHNR and CDR2 FQNEAQ (reference sequence). Cut back by 4 bases and 1 base, the V and J ends lie 7 bases apart. The CDR3 has 13 amino acids, counting the end cysteine and phenylalanine. Only CDR3 DNA is held: 39 bases, read in frame from base 1.

Summary of the overall study and its limitations: According to the authors, the approach could potentially be generalized to other disease states and immunological phenotypes. In the study, some 160 TCR beta chains were listed as associated with cytomegalovirus. Sequencing depth was assumed to be roughly uniform across donors in the presence/absence analyses, though that assumption may not hold. The earlier analysis of fewer than 750 of the donors excluded roughly 17 rarely observed V segments, including chromosome 9 orphons, because counts were too low. While some public TCRs were present in many individuals, most TCR sequences turned up only very rarely across donors. A further reported finding was that TCR beta sequences accurately predicted the HLA-A and HLA-B alleles for most subjects in the first cohort. Linkage disequilibrium might explain the correlated functional status among segregating V segments, but an unknown experimental factor could not be excluded. In a later analysis, HLA-associated TCR beta chains were found to be more clonally expanded and to have lower generation probabilities than equally common non-associated chains. At a false discovery rate of 0.05, a later analysis linked about 17,000 TCR beta sequences to specific HLA alleles. Strong co-occurrence of HLA alleles, especially DR and DQ, made assigning TCR associations to individual alleles difficult. In an earlier analysis of 587 of the donors, most TCR beta V segments appeared in productive rearrangements about 87% or about 30% of the time, broadly matching IMGT annotations. According to a later analysis, most CMV-associated TCR beta chains appeared to be HLA-restricted, and the HLA associations seemed to be driven largely by CMV exposure. Several of the top co-occurrence clusters appeared to be linked to parvovirus B19, influenza, CMV and Epstein-Barr virus, according to a later analysis. Some IMGT-functional V segments, including TRBV6-2 and TRBV6-3, could not be told apart with the 87-base-pair reads, so those segments were excluded. Cytomegalovirus status was reported to be diagnosed by the classifier with high specificity and sensitivity in both the original and validation cohorts. According to a later genetic analysis, donors in an Asian-associated ancestry cluster had fewer N-insertions in productive TCRs than the approximately 700-donor mean. In a later genetic analysis, a missense DCLRE1C variant was associated with V-gene and J-gene trimming of TCR beta chains, and the association was replicated in an independent cohort. For the cohort, immune exposure information was limited to CMV serostatus. Because some donors lacked HLA typing at each locus, the association tests relied only on the typed subset. Only TCR beta chains were sequenced in this cohort, and the absence of alpha or paired-chain data limited detectable features. In vitro tests confirmed that three of the cytomegalovirus-associated TCR beta chains recognize cytomegalovirus antigens. In a later analysis, the rate of TCR association differed among HLA loci, with DRB1 alleles having the most associated TCRs and HLA-C alleles having the fewest. A cluster of highly shared sequence variants was judged likely to be a technical artifact of the sequencing pipeline.

The clonotype comes from a female donor in good health and CMV-seronegative. The chain is made from TRBV7-9 and TRBJ1-1, with the D gene too uncertain to name. The specimen was PBMCs. The CDR3 has the sequence CASSYRGNTEAFF. The sequenced DNA is TGTGCCAGCAGCTATCGAGGGAACACTGAAGCTTTCTTT. Joined to the reference TRBV7-9 and TRBJ1-1 proteins, this CDR3 gives the full variable domain: DTGVSQNPRHKITKRGQNVTFRCDPISEHNRLYWYRQTLGQGPEFLTYFQNEAQLEKSRLLSDRFSAERPKGSFSTLEIQRTEQGDSAMYLCASSYRGNTEAFFGQGTRLTVV.